This T cell receptor (beta chain) appears in the sequencing data of a study of blood T cell repertoires in COVID-19. Study-level information: Spain, Italy and the United States supplied samples that represented acute and convalescent COVID-19. The cDNA or gDNA used as material had been derived from T cells, B-cell-depleted T cells, or PBMCs.

In the authors' workflow: Reference gene primer amplification in the assay estimated nucleated cell counts. Clones were read by immunoSEQ multiplex PCR, and TCRdb kept only the in-frame ones, dropping some. Clone size and V and J calls were adopted from that table, with D and trimming inferred from the DNA. The sample includes around 66,000 clones, 80% to 90% of them seen just once. This CDR3 has 14 amino acids. Germline V gives CDR1 MNHEY, CDR2 SVGAGI. V was cut by 7 bases and J by 4 bases, with 15 bases left in between. This clone was found once. This chain uses TRBV6-5 with TRBJ2-3; tentative D call: TRBD2 (5 bases). Sample: peripheral blood. The receptor's source is a man aged 60 to 69 with acute or convalescent COVID-19. This CDR3 reads CASNPGGPPDTQYF. CDR3 in DNA: TGTGCCAGCAACCCGGGCGGGCCCCCAGATACGCAGTATTTT.